The rows below give T cell receptor beta chains drawn from one sample of a study of blood T cell repertoires in COVID-19. Profiled with immunoSEQ multiplex PCR; TCRdb holds only in-frame clones, not every one. The table lists around 120,000 clones, 85% to 90% of them singletons, with 0.88% in the top ten. Sequenced input: peripheral blood. The receptors shown here come from a woman between 50 and 59 years old with active or convalescent COVID-19. Each CDR3 is given with its conserved first and last residue. The order of the fields is D gene, J gene, V gene, clone size, CDR3 DNA, CDR3 protein. A D gene is named only where the DNA matches it firmly. Clone size is given for some rows only: seen once, a few or many times, or a class if the clone is expanded.

d_gene: -; j_gene: TRBJ1-4; v_gene: TRBV19; abundance: -; CDR3nt: TGTGCCACCCTACCCAGGGGAGCAACTAATGAAAAACTGTTTTTT; CDR3aa: CATLPRGATNEKLFF
d_gene: -; j_gene: TRBJ1-2; v_gene: TRBV15; abundance: -; CDR3nt: TGTGCCACCAGCGAGGGTCGAGCTAACTATGGCTACACCTTC; CDR3aa: CATSEGRANYGYTF
d_gene: TRBD2; j_gene: TRBJ2-5; v_gene: TRBV19; abundance: -; CDR3nt: TGTGCCAGTAGTATAGGCCTAGCGGACCAAGAGACCCAGTACTTC; CDR3aa: CASSIGLADQETQYF
d_gene: -; j_gene: TRBJ1-3; v_gene: TRBV28; abundance: -; CDR3nt: TGTGCCAGCAGCATCGGGGGTCTTTCTGGAAACACCATATATTTT; CDR3aa: CASSIGGLSGNTIYF
d_gene: TRBD1; j_gene: TRBJ2-7; v_gene: TRBV4-3; abundance: -; CDR3nt: TGCGCCAGCAGCCAAGAGGCCAGGGGGTCTCGGGAGCAGTACTTC; CDR3aa: CASSQEARGSREQYF
d_gene: TRBD1; j_gene: TRBJ1-2; v_gene: TRBV24-1; abundance: -; CDR3nt: TGTGCCACCAGTGACCCAAAAAGGGGGCCCCGAGGCTACACCTTC; CDR3aa: CATSDPKRGPRGYTF
d_gene: -; j_gene: TRBJ1-3; v_gene: TRBV7-9; abundance: -; CDR3nt: TGTGCCAGCAGCCCGAGGGGGTTAGCCTCCTCTGGAAACACCATATATTTT; CDR3aa: CASSPRGLASSGNTIYF
d_gene: TRBD2; j_gene: TRBJ2-7; v_gene: TRBV6-5; abundance: -; CDR3nt: TGTGCCAGCAGCTCCCCGACTAGCGGCTACGAGCAGTACTTC; CDR3aa: CASSSPTSGYEQYF
d_gene: -; j_gene: TRBJ2-2; v_gene: TRBV11-2; abundance: few; CDR3nt: TGTGCCAGCAGCTTAGGTGACCGGGGGCTGTTTTTT; CDR3aa: CASSLGDRGLFF
d_gene: -; j_gene: TRBJ2-3; v_gene: TRBV4-3; abundance: -; CDR3nt: TGCGCCAGCAGCCGAGGGATGAGCGGGCAGGCGGATACGCAGTATTTT; CDR3aa: CASSRGMSGQADTQYF
d_gene: TRBD2; j_gene: TRBJ2-7; v_gene: TRBV19; abundance: -; CDR3nt: TGTGCCAGTAGTTTGACTAGCGGGAGTTCCTACGAGCAGTACTTC; CDR3aa: CASSLTSGSSYEQYF
d_gene: TRBD2; j_gene: TRBJ2-5; v_gene: TRBV4-2; abundance: -; CDR3nt: TGTGCCAGCAGCCAAGAGGGTAGCGGGAGGGGCAGCGAGACCCAGTACTTC; CDR3aa: CASSQEGSGRGSETQYF
d_gene: TRBD2; j_gene: TRBJ2-5; v_gene: TRBV4-3; abundance: few; CDR3nt: TGCGCCAGCAGCCAAGATTTCAGCGGGGCCGCGACCCAGTACTTC; CDR3aa: CASSQDFSGAATQYF
d_gene: TRBD1; j_gene: TRBJ1-3; v_gene: TRBV7-2; abundance: -; CDR3nt: TGTGCCAGCAGCTTAGAGGGACAGTTTCTCTCTGGAAACACCATATATTTT; CDR3aa: CASSLEGQFLSGNTIYF
d_gene: -; j_gene: TRBJ1-6; v_gene: TRBV28; abundance: -; CDR3nt: TGTGCCACCACTCACGGGGCAGGGGCTAATTCACCCCTCCACTTT; CDR3aa: CATTHGAGANSPLHF
d_gene: TRBD1; j_gene: TRBJ1-1; v_gene: TRBV6-2/TRBV6-3; abundance: -; CDR3nt: TGTGCCAGCAGTGGGGACAGGAGCTCAATGAACACTGAAGCTTTCTTT; CDR3aa: CASSGDRSSMNTEAFF
d_gene: TRBD2; j_gene: TRBJ2-7; v_gene: TRBV19; abundance: -; CDR3nt: TGTGCCAGTAGTAGCCTCGGGACTAGCGCCTACGAGCAGTACTTC; CDR3aa: CASSSLGTSAYEQYF
d_gene: -; j_gene: TRBJ1-2; v_gene: TRBV30; abundance: -; CDR3nt: TGTGCCTGGAGCACAGGGAACTATGGCTACACCTTC; CDR3aa: CAWSTGNYGYTF
d_gene: -; j_gene: TRBJ2-7; v_gene: TRBV4-3; abundance: -; CDR3nt: TGCGCCAGCAGCCAGGACCGGGCGGGCGCCTACGAGCAGTACTTC; CDR3aa: CASSQDRAGAYEQYF
d_gene: -; j_gene: TRBJ2-1; v_gene: TRBV9; abundance: -; CDR3nt: TGTGCCAGCAGTGTAGGTAGCGGAGACTACAATGAGCAGTTCTTC; CDR3aa: CASSVGSGDYNEQFF
d_gene: -; j_gene: TRBJ1-2; v_gene: TRBV7-9; abundance: few; CDR3nt: TGTGCCAGCAGCGTAACAGGGTATCGGAACTATGGCTACACCTTC; CDR3aa: CASSVTGYRNYGYTF
d_gene: TRBD1; j_gene: TRBJ2-2; v_gene: TRBV5-1; abundance: -; CDR3nt: TGCGCCAGCAGCTTGTACACAGGGGTGAACACCGGGGAGCTGTTTTTT; CDR3aa: CASSLYTGVNTGELFF
d_gene: -; j_gene: TRBJ2-3; v_gene: TRBV7-3; abundance: once; CDR3nt: TGTGCCAGCAGCCTGGCCGGGGATGAAGGTTATACGCAGTATTTT; CDR3aa: CASSLAGDEGYTQYF
d_gene: TRBD1; j_gene: TRBJ1-1; v_gene: TRBV19; abundance: -; CDR3nt: TGTGCCAGTAGTTGGACAGGGGGGGAAGCTTTCTTT; CDR3aa: CASSWTGGEAFF